Below are 25 T cell receptor beta chains sequenced from a single sample in a study of CD8 T cells in ankylosing spondylitis. Each CDR3 protein is one row after TCRdb ran MiXCR on the 5' RACE reads. There are 200,000 or so distinct CDR3 sequences in the sample; roughly 20% occur only once, and around 4% lies in the top ten. Sequencing input: blood, either unsorted or a sorted T cell fraction (not recorded which). All receptors come from a male donor between 5 and 29 years old with ankylosing spondylitis or in good health (not recorded which).

V gene TRBV19 combines with J gene TRBJ1-5; a possible D gene is TRBD1 (5 bases). The CDR3 has 14 amino acids. Trimming left V 6 bases short and J 7 bases short, with 16 bases between. Germline lookup yields CDR1 LNHDA and CDR2 SQIVND (reference sequence). CDR3 in amino acids: CASSFPGGGQPQHF. CDR3 nucleotides: TGTGCCAGTAGCTTCCCCGGGGGTGGGCAGCCCCAGCATTTT.

This clonotype occurred many times. The rearrangement uses TRBV10-1 and TRBJ2-7; D perhaps matches TRBD1 (6 bases). This CDR3 comprises 16 residues. CDR1 WNHNN and CDR2 SYGVQD come from the germline V gene (reference sequence). Between the trimmed V and J ends, which lost 2 bases and 2 bases, there was a span of 16 bases. The CDR3 is CASSEPHSGTTYEQYV. CDR3 in DNA: TGCGCCAGCAGTGAGCCGCACTCCGGGACAACCTACGAGCAGTACGTC.

This clonotype has ten or more counts. CDR3 region: CASSSVPSGIYNEQFF. Written as DNA, the CDR3 is TGCGCCAGCAGCTCTGTACCTAGCGGGATCTACAATGAGCAGTTCTTC. V gene TRBV4-1 combines with J gene TRBJ2-1; 9 positions agree with TRBD2. The CDR3 is 16 residues long. Germline trimming cut 5 bases from V and 3 bases from J; bases unmatched to any gene: 8. Germline V CDR1 and CDR2: MGHRA, YSYEKL.

This clonotype was picked up many times. In this CDR3 the conserved last residue, phenylalanine or tryptophan, is missing, so a read error is likely. The DNA is left out, because the CDR3 cannot be placed on it with certainty; the CDR3 is given as TCRdb lists it. The chain is built from TRBV18 and TRBJ2-1; the table's D call, TRBD2, has no DNA check behind it. The CDR3 has 19 residues if both end residues are counted. CDR1 and CDR2 from the germline V gene are KGHSH and LQKENI. This CDR3 reads CASSPPLAGDLYKGLLPFS.

This sequence joins TRBV7-2 and TRBJ2-3; D is possibly TRBD2 (5 bases). The germline V gene has CDR1 SGHTA and CDR2 FQGNSA. The V and J ends lost 3 bases and 4 bases respectively, with 14 bases between them. This CDR3 region has 15 residues. Here the CDR3 reads CASSFTSEDADTQYF. The DNA for the CDR3 is TGTGCCAGCAGCTTTACGTCGGAGGATGCAGATACGCAGTATTTT.

In its sample, this clonotype was seen many times. This chain connects TRBV10-3 to TRBJ2-7, with 9 bases aligning to TRBD1. The CDR3 covers 16 residues. Germline assignment: CDR1 ENHRY and CDR2 SYGVKD. J was trimmed by 4 bases and V by 0 bases; bases with no gene match: 7. CDR3 amino acids: CAISESMGTGKYEQYF. The CDR3 nucleotides read TGTGCCATCAGTGAGTCGATGGGGACAGGGAAGTACGAGCAGTACTTC.

The chain combines TRBV20-1 with TRBJ2-7; D assignment may be TRBD1 or TRBD2 (5 bases each). Germline V CDR1 and CDR2: DFQATT, SNEGSKA (reference sequence). Trimming removed 3 bases from V and 5 bases from J, with 8 bases in between. CDR3 length: 11 residues. Written as DNA, the CDR3 is TGCAGTGCTAGGAGAGGGGACGAGCAGTACTTC. Encoded protein: CSARRGDEQYF.

CDR3 in DNA: TGTGCCAGCAGCCCTCAGGGTAACGCGGTGACCGGGGAGCTGTTTTTT. Protein sequence: CASSPQGNAVTGELFF. The chain recombines TRBV5-6 with TRBJ2-2; a weak D match, TRBD1 (5 bases). The CDR3 extends over 16 amino acids. Trimming took 4 bases from V and 5 from J, leaving 18 bases between them. CDR1 is SGHDT, CDR2 YYEEEE, per germline.

This clonotype was observed at least ten times. The V gene is TRBV19, the J gene TRBJ2-1, with 9 bases that match TRBD1. Losses at the gene ends were 5 bases for V and 8 bases for J; bases not matched to a gene: 19. Germline V gene sequence: CDR1 LNHDA, CDR2 SQIVND (reference sequence). The CDR3 spans 18 residues. The CDR3 DNA sequence: TGTGCCAGTAGTGTAAGGCGGGGTTCGGACAGGGGAGAATATGAGCAGTTCTTC. It is translated as CASSVRRGSDRGEYEQFF. Full variable domain (rest looked up from reference TRBV19 and TRBJ2-1): DGGITQSPKYLFRKEGQNVTLSCEQNLNHDAMYWYRQDPGQGLRLIYYSQIVNDFQKGDIAEGYSVSREKKESFPLTVTSAQKNPTAFYLCASSVRRGSDRGEYEQFFGPGTRLTVL.

Many counts were recorded for this clonotype. Here the CDR3 reads CASRQTGVDTQYF. In DNA, the CDR3 is TGTGCCAGCAGACAGACAGGGGTAGATACGCAGTATTTT. This sequence joins TRBV12-3 or TRBV12-4 and TRBJ2-3; 8 nucleotides agree with TRBD1. V lost 6 bases to trimming and J lost 5 bases; unmatched junction nucleotides: 4. The CDR3 is 13 amino acids.

This clonotype was recorded at least ten times. The J gene is TRBJ1-1, the V gene TRBV5-6; 7 bases map to TRBD1. Germline V gene data show CDR1 as SGHDT and CDR2 as YYEEEE. This CDR3 spans 17 amino acids. J gave up 0 bases and V 3 bases, and 11 bases lay outside the gene matches. CDR3 protein: CASSSLRGRAMNTEAFF. The CDR3 region has the DNA TGTGCCAGCAGCTCTCTCAGGGGGAGGGCAATGAACACTGAAGCTTTCTTT.

This clonotype turned up a few times. The genes are TRBV7-9 and TRBJ2-7; 9 bases match TRBD1. CDR1 is SEHNR, CDR2 FQNEAQ, per germline (reference sequence). The CDR3 has 15 residues. The V segment lost 5 bases and the J segment 0 bases; nucleotides outside the gene matches: 5. The CDR3 region is CASSPGQGSSYEQYF. CDR3 nucleotide sequence: TGTGCCAGCAGCCCAGGACAGGGGAGCTCCTACGAGCAGTACTTC. The full variable domain, with the rest looked up from reference TRBV7-9 and TRBJ2-7, is DTGVSQNPRHKITKRGQNVTFRCDPISEHNRLYWYRQTLGQGPEFLTYFQNEAQLEKSRLLSDRFSAERPKGSFSTLEIQRTEQGDSAMYLCASSPGQGSSYEQYFGPGTRLTVT.

The J gene is TRBJ2-1, the V gene TRBV6-1; D possibly corresponds to TRBD2 (6 bases). Trimming took 6 bases from V and 0 from J, leaving 12 bases between them. CDR1 is MNHNS, CDR2 SASEGT, per germline. This CDR3 region has 15 residues. DNA for the CDR3: TGTGCCAGCAGATCCGGGGGAGCCTCCTACAATGAGCAGTTCTTC. As protein: CASRSGGASYNEQFF.

This clonotype has a count of ten or more. V gene TRBV25-1 combines with J gene TRBJ2-6, with D possibly being TRBD1 (6 bases). The V gene lost 2 bases and the J gene lost 2 bases, with 7 bases spanning the gap. The CDR3 totals 15 residues. Germline assignment: CDR1 MGHDK and CDR2 SYGVNS. As DNA, the CDR3 is TGTGCCAGCAGTGAAGCAGGGGCTGGGGCCAACGTCCTGACTTTC. It is translated as CASSEAGAGANVLTF.

This clonotype has ten or more counts. The chain carries TRBV6-2 or TRBV6-3 and TRBJ1-1, with 7 nucleotides matching TRBD1. The CDR3 totals 13 residues. The J segment lost 7 bases and the V segment lost 2 bases, leaving 4 bases of the junction unmatched. Germline CDR1 MNHEY, CDR2 SVGEGT. The CDR3 loop reads CASSYRQGVEAFF. CDR3 sequence (DNA): TGTGCCAGCAGTTACCGGCAGGGGGTTGAAGCTTTCTTT.

This clonotype was picked up many times. J is TRBJ2-1 and V is TRBV6-1, with 11 nucleotides matching TRBD2. CDR3 length: 15 residues. The V gene's germline CDR1 is MNHNS and CDR2 SASEGT. V lost 6 bases and J lost 7; bases outside the gene matches: 8. For the CDR3, the DNA is TGTGCCAGCAGGATACTAGCGGGAGTTCTTAATGAGCAGTTCTTC. Amino acid sequence: CASRILAGVLNEQFF.

This clonotype was recorded many times. The V call is TRBV24-1, the J call TRBJ2-1; D uncertain. Trimming pared 3 bases from V and 6 bases from J, leaving 11 bases between. The CDR3 contains 14 residues. Germline CDR1 reads KGHDR; CDR2 reads SFDVKD. The CDR3 sequence is CATSDPSPPNEQFF. As DNA, the CDR3 is TGTGCCACCAGTGATCCCAGTCCGCCCAATGAGCAGTTCTTC.

This clonotype was picked up many times. This chain links TRBV5-1 with TRBJ1-1; a weak D match, TRBD1 (6 bases). The CDR3 covers 15 residues. Germline lookup yields CDR1 SGHRS and CDR2 YFSETQ. Trimming took off 7 bases at V and 0 bases at J, with 16 bases between the two ends. CDR3 nucleotides: TGCGCCAGCTCACCCGGGGGCCGAATGAACACTGAAGCTTTCTTT. Translating it yields CASSPGGRMNTEAFF. The whole variable domain, remainder taken from reference TRBV5-1 and TRBJ1-1, is KAGVTQTPRYLIKTRGQQVTLSCSPISGHRSVSWYQQTPGQGLQFLFEYFSETQRNKGNFPGRFSGRQFSNSRSEMNVSTLELGDSALYLCASSPGGRMNTEAFFGQGTRLTVV.

This clonotype was recorded at least ten times. V gene TRBV7-2 combines with J gene TRBJ2-1; possibly TRBD1 for D (5 bases). With 4 bases removed from V and 10 bases from J, the gap between germline ends came to 11 bases. CDR1 and CDR2 (germline): SGHTA, FQGNSA. The length of the CDR3 is 12 residues. DNA of the CDR3: TGTGCCAGCAGCTCCCCAGGGCTCGAGCAGTTCTTC. It is translated as CASSSPGLEQFF.

This clonotype was seen at least ten times. V gene TRBV4-2 combines with J gene TRBJ2-7, with D possibly matching TRBD2 (6 bases). The germline V and J ends were trimmed by 0 bases and 0 bases, with 12 bases remaining between them. This CDR3 region has 16 residues. Germline V gene data show CDR1 as LGHNA and CDR2 as YNFKEQ. CDR3 residues: CASSQEEGLSSYEQYF. DNA of the CDR3: TGTGCCAGCAGCCAAGAAGAGGGACTTAGCTCCTACGAGCAGTACTTC.

This clonotype was counted at least ten times. The rearrangement links TRBV6-5 to TRBJ2-5; 8 bases match TRBD1. The CDR3 runs to 14 residues. CDR1 and CDR2 from the germline V gene are MNHEY and SVGAGI. J gave up 5 bases and V 6 bases, and 8 bases lay outside the gene matches. The CDR3 nucleotides read TGTGCCAGCAGGCTCGGACAGGGCCGGGAGACCCAGTACTTC. Translation gives CASRLGQGRETQYF.

This clonotype was seen ten or more times. The gene calls are TRBV5-5 and TRBJ1-2; TRBD1 agrees at 7 bases. The CDR3 length is 15 residues. Germline CDR1 SGHKS, CDR2 YYEKEE (reference sequence). The V segment lost 1 base and the J segment 7 bases; nucleotides outside the gene matches: 10. In DNA form, the CDR3 reads TGTGCCAGCAGCTTGCTCGACAGGGCTCGGAGTGGCTACACCTTC. It is translated as CASSLLDRARSGYTF. Supplemented by reference TRBV5-5 and TRBJ1-2, the full variable domain reads DAGVTQSPTHLIKTRGQQVTLRCSPISGHKSVSWYQQVLGQGPQFIFQYYEKEERGRGNFPDRFSARQFPNYSSELNVNALLLGDSALYLCASSLLDRARSGYTFGSGTRLTVV.

Many counts were recorded for this clonotype. CDR3 bases: TGTGCCAGCAGGCAACCGGGACTAGCGGGAGGAGATACGCAGTATTTT. This gives the protein CASRQPGLAGGDTQYF. V and J are TRBV11-2 and TRBJ2-3, with 15 bases identical to TRBD2. Germline trimming cut 6 bases from V and 5 bases from J; bases unmatched to any gene: 6. Germline V gene sequence: CDR1 SGHAT, CDR2 FQNNGV. This CDR3 region has 16 residues.

This chain connects TRBV6-5 to TRBJ1-3, with D hard to call. From germline, CDR1 is MNHEY and CDR2 SVGAGI. CDR3 length: 14 amino acids. V lost 6 bases and J 0 bases, leaving 9 bases between the germline ends. CDR3 protein: CASRAGISGNTIYF. The DNA for the CDR3 is TGTGCCAGCAGGGCAGGTATCTCTGGAAACACCATATATTTT.

The rearrangement joins TRBV2 to TRBJ2-3; 8 bases are a match to TRBD2. CDR3 length: 12 amino acids. Germline V CDR1 and CDR2: SNHLY, FYNNEI. V was clipped by 6 bases and J by 11 bases; unmatched bases: 7. The CDR3 bases are TGTGCCAGCAGAGTAGCTAGCGGGCGGCAGTATTTT. Translation: CASRVASGRQYF.